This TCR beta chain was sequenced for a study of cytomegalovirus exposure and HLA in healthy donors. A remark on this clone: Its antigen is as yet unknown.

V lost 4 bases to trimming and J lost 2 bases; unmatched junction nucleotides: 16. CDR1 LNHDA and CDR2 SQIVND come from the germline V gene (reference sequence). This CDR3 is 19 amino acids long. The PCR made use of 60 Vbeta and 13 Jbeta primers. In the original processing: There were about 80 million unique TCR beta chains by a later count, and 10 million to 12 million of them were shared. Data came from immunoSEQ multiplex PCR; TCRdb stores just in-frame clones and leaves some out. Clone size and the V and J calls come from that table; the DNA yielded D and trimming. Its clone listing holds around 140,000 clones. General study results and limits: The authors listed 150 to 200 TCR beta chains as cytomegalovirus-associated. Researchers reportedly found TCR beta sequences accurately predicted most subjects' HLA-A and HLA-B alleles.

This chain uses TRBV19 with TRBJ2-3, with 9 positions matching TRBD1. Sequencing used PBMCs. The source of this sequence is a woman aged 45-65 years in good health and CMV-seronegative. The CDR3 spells CASSTLGQGPQDFTDTQYF. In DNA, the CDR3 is TGTGCCAGTAGTACGCTGGGACAGGGCCCCCAGGACTTCACAGATACGCAGTATTTT.